These 9 T cell receptor beta chains originate from one sample sequenced in a study of T cells after posttransplantation cyclophosphamide (TCRdb year 2016). Interpreted using the paper, the treatment or condition label stands for: high-dose cyclophosphamide on days +3 and +4 as single-agent GVHD prophylaxis. PTCy patients received busulfan and fludarabine conditioning, a related or unrelated marrow graft, and cyclophosphamide on days +3 and +4. Libraries came from the immunoSEQ multiplex PCR assay. What TCRdb holds here is the immuneACCESS table cut down to in-frame rearrangements. Part of the clones is not present; checked against another copy, under half of the missing clones reflect an unresolved V gene, and the others are unexplained. The sample table shows tens of thousands of clones, and around 80% are seen once. The ten largest clones add up to roughly 8.1% of the sample. Sample: CD4+ T cells sorted from blood, taken approximately 1,900 days after a stem cell transplant with posttransplant cyclophosphamide. The receptors were sampled from a female patient in her thirties or forties who received an allogeneic stem cell transplant from a related donor, was CMV-positive, and had no GVHD. In patients who had a transplant, some T cells may come from the graft donor.

The chain links TRBV4-1 to TRBJ2-5; D uncertain. CDR3 length: 17 amino acids. The ends were cut back, 3 bases at V and 9 bases at J, with 26 bases in the middle. The germline gives CDR1 MGHRA, CDR2 YSYEKL. The CDR3 reads CASSQYPEQSSNGPQYF. As DNA, the CDR3 is TGCGCCAGCAGCCAGTATCCGGAGCAGTCCTCAAACGGTCCCCAGTACTTC.

This chain uses TRBV11-2 with TRBJ2-7, with 9 bases lining up with TRBD1. Germline loops: CDR1 SGHAT, CDR2 FQNNGV. CDR3 length: 16 amino acids. J lost 6 bases, V lost 2 bases, and 11 bases had no gene match. The CDR3: CASSLRGQGRGGEQYF. CDR3 coding DNA: TGTGCCAGCAGCTTACGTGGACAGGGGAGGGGTGGCGAGCAGTACTTC.

The rearrangement joins TRBV5-1 to TRBJ1-6; 9 positions match TRBD1. The trim removed 3 bases at V and 7 bases at J, leaving 17 bases unmatched. CDR1 SGHRS and CDR2 YFSETQ come from the germline V gene. This CDR3 comprises 19 residues. The CDR3 DNA sequence: TGCGCCAGCAGCTCAATGGGACAGGGAGCTATTACTAACAATTCACCCCTCCACTTT. Its translation is CASSSMGQGAITNNSPLHF.

The V gene is TRBV9, the J gene TRBJ2-3; TRBD2 matches 8 bases. Germline V CDR1 and CDR2: SGDLS, YYNGEE. Trimming removed 0 bases from V and 2 bases from J; junction bases left unmatched: 2. The CDR3 runs to 15 residues. The CDR3 loop reads CASSVEAGATDTQYF. The CDR3 DNA follows: TGTGCCAGCAGCGTAGAAGCGGGGGCCACAGATACGCAGTATTTT.

This chain connects TRBV7-3 to TRBJ2-3; perhaps TRBD2 as D (5 bases). The CDR3 sequence is 13 residues long. V gave up 3 bases and J gave up 4 bases, with 8 bases separating them. The germline V gene has CDR1 SGHTA and CDR2 FQGTGA. In DNA form, the CDR3 reads TGTGCCAGCAGCTTTCGGGGAGCAGATACGCAGTATTTT. It is translated as CASSFRGADTQYF.

J is TRBJ2-2 and V is TRBV5-1, with D possibly being TRBD2 (6 bases). Trimming left V 5 bases short and J 0 bases short, with 11 bases between. Germline lookup yields CDR1 SGHRS and CDR2 YFSETQ. CDR3 size: 15 residues. The CDR3 here is CASSTGRANTGELFF. The CDR3 bases are TGCGCCAGCAGTACCGGGAGAGCGAACACCGGGGAGCTGTTTTTT.

The V call is TRBV5-1, the J call TRBJ2-3; 10 bases fit TRBD2. The germline V gene has CDR1 SGHRS and CDR2 YFSETQ. The CDR3 length is 14 residues. V shed 3 bases and J 9 bases; nucleotides not matched to a gene: 7. Here the CDR3 reads CASSSGLAEPTQYF. DNA of the CDR3: TGCGCCAGCAGCTCAGGACTAGCGGAGCCGACGCAGTATTTT.

The CDR3 is CSAPGLKEQYF. CDR3 DNA sequence: TGCAGTGCCCCCGGACTAAAAGAGCAGTACTTC. The chain uses TRBV20-1 and TRBJ2-7; D perhaps matches TRBD2 (6 bases). V was clipped by 6 bases and J by 7 bases, with 13 bases between them. Germline V gives CDR1 DFQATT, CDR2 SNEGSKA (reference sequence). This CDR3 has 11 amino acids.

The chain is built from TRBV18 and TRBJ1-5; 8 bases match TRBD1. With V trimmed by 2 bases and J by 5 bases, 2 bases remained unmatched. CDR1 KGHSH and CDR2 LQKENI come from the germline V gene. The CDR3 has 14 amino acids. In DNA form, the CDR3 reads TGTGCCAGCTCACCATCAGGGGGCGATCAGCCCCAGCATTTT. Amino acids: CASSPSGGDQPQHF.